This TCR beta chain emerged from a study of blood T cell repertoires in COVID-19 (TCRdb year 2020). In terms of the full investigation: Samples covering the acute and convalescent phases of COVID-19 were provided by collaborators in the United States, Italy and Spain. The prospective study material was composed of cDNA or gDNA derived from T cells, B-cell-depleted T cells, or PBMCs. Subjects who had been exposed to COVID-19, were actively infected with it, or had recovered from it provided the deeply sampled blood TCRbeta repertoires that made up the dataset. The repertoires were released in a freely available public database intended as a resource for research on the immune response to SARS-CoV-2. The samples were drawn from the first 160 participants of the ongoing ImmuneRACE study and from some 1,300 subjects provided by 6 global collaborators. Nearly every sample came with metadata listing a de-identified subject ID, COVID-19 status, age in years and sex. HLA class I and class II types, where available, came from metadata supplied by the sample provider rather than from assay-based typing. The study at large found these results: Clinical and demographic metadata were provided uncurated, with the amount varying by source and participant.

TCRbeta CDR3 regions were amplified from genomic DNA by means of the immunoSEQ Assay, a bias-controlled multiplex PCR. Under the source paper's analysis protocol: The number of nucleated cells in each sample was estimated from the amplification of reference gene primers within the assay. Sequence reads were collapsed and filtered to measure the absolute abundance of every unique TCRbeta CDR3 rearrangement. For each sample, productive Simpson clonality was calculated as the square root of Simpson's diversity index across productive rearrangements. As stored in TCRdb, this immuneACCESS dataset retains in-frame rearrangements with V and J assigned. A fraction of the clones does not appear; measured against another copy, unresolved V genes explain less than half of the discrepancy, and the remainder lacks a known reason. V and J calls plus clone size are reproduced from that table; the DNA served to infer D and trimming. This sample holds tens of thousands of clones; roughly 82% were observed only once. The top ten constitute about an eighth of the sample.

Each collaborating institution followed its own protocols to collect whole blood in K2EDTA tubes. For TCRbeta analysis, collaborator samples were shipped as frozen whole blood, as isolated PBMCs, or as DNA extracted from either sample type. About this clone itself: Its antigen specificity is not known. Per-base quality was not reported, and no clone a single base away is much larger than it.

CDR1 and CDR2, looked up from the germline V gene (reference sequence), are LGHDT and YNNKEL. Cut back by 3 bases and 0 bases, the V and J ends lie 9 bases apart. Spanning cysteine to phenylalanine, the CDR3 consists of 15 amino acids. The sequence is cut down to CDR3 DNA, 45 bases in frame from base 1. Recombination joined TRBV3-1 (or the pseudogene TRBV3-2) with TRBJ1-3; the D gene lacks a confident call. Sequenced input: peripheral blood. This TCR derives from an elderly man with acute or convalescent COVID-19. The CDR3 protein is CASSQKVGSGNTIYF. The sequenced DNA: TGTGCCAGCAGCCAGAAAGTCGGCTCTGGAAACACCATATATTTT.